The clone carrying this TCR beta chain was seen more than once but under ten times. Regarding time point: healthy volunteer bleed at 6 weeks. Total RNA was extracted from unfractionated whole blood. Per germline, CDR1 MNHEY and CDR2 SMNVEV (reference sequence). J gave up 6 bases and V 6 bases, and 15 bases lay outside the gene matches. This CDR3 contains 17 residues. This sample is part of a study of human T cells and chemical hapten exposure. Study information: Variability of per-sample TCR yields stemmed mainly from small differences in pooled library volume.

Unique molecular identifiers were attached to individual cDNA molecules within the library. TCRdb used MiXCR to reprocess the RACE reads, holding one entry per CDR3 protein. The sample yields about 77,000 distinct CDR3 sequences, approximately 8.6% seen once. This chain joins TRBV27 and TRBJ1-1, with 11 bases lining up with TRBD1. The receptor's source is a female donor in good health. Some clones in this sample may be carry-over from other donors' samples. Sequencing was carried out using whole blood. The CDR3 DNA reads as TGTGCCAGCAGATTACTCCGACGGGACAGGGGGATACCTGAAGCTTTCTTT. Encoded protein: CASRLLRRDRGIPEAFF.